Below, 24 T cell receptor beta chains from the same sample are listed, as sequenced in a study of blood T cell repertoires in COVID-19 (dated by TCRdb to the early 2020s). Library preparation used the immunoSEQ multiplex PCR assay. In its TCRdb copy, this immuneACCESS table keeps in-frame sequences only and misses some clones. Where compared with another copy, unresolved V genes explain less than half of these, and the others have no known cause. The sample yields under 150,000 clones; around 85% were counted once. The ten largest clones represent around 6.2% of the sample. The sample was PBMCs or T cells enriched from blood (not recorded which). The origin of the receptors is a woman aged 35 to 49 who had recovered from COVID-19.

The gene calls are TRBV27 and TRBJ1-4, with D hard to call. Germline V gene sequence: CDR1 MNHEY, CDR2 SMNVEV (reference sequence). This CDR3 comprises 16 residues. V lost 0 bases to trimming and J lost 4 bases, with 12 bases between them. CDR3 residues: CASSLSVGSLNEKLFF. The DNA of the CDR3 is TGTGCCAGCAGTTTATCTGTGGGCAGCCTTAATGAAAAACTGTTTTTT.

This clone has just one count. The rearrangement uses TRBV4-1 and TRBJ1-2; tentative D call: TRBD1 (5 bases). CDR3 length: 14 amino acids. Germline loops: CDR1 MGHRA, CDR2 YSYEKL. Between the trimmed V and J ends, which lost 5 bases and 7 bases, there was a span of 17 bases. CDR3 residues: CASSDTSPGGGYTF. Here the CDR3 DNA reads TGCGCCAGCAGCGACACCTCACCCGGGGGTGGCTACACCTTC.

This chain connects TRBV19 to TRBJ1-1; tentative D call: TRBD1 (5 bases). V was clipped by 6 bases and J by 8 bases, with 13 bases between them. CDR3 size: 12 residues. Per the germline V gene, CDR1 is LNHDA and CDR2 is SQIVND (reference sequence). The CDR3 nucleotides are TGTGCCAGTAGGGAGGGGCGAGACGAAGCTTTCTTT. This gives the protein CASREGRDEAFF.

This chain's CDR3 is CASSPGWGEPSYEQYF. The CDR3 region has the DNA TGTGCCAGCAGCCCAGGTTGGGGGGAGCCGTCCTACGAGCAGTACTTC. V and J are TRBV11-3 and TRBJ2-7, with a tentative D call TRBD2 (6 bases). Germline CDR1 reads SGHNT; CDR2 reads YENEEA. CDR3 length equals 16 residues. Between the trimmed V and J ends, which lost 5 bases and 1 base, there was a span of 18 bases.

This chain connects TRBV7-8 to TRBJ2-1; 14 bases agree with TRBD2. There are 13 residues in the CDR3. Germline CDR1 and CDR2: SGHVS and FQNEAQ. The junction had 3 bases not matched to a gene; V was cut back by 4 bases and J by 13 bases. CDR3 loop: CASSSGTSGRQFF. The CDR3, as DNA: TGTGCCAGCAGCTCCGGGACTAGCGGGAGACAGTTCTTC.

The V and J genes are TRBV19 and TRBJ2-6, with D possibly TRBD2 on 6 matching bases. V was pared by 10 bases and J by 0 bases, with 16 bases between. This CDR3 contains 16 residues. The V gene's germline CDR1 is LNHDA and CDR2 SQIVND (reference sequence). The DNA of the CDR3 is TGTGCCACTACGACTAGTTGGCGCTCTGGGGCCAACGTCCTGACTTTC. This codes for CATTTSWRSGANVLTF.

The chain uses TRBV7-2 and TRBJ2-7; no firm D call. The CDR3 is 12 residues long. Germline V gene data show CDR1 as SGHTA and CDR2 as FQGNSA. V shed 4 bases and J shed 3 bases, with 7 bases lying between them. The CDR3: CASSSPGYEQYF. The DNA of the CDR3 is TGTGCCAGCAGCTCTCCGGGCTACGAGCAGTACTTC.

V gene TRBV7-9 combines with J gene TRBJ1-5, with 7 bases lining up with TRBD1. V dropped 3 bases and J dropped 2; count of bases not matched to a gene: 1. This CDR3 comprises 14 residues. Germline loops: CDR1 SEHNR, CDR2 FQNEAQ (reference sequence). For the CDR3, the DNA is TGTGCCAGCAGCTTCACAGGGGGCAATCAGCCCCAGCATTTT. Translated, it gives CASSFTGGNQPQHF.

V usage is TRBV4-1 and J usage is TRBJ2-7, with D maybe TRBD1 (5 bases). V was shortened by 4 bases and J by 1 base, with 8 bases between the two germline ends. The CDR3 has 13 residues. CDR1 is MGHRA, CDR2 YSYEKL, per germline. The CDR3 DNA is TGCGCCAGCAGCCCGGACACTTCCTACGAGCAGTACTTC. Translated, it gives CASSPDTSYEQYF.

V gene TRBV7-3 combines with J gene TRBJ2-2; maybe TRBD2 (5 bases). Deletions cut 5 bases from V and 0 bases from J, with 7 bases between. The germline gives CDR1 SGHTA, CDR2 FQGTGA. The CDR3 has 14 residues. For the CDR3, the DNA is TGTGCCAGCAGCACAGCGGCGAACACCGGGGAGCTGTTTTTT. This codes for CASSTAANTGELFF.

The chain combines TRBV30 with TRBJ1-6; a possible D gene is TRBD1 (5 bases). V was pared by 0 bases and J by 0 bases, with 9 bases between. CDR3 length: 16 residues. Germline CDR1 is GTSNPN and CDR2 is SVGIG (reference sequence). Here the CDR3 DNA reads TGTGCCTGGAGTGTGAGCGGGGGCTCCTATAATTCACCCCTCCACTTT. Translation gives CAWSVSGGSYNSPLHF.

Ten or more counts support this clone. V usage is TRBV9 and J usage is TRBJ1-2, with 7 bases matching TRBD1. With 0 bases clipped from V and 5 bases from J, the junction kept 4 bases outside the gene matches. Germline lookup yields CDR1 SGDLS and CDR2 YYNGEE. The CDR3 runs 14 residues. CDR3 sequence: CASSVVSGGYGYTF. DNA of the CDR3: TGTGCCAGCAGCGTAGTATCAGGGGGTTATGGCTACACCTTC.

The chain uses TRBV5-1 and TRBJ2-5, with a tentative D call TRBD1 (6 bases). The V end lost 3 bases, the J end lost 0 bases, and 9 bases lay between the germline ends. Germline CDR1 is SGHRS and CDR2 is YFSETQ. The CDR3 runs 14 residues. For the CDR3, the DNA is TGCGCCAGCAGCTCAAGGACAGACCAAGAGACCCAGTACTTC. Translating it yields CASSSRTDQETQYF.

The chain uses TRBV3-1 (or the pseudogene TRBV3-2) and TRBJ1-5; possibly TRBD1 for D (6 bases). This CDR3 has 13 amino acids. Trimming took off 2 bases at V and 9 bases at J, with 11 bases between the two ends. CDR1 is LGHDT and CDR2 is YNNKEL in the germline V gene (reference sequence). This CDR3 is CASSQQGLGPQHF. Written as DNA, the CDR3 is TGTGCCAGCAGCCAACAGGGGTTGGGGCCCCAGCATTTT.

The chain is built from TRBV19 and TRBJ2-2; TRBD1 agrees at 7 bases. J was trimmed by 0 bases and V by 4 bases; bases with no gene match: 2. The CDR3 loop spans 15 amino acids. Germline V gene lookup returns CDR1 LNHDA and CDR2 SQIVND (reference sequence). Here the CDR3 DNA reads TGTGCCAGTAGTAGGGACAGCGCGAACACCGGGGAGCTGTTTTTT. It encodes CASSRDSANTGELFF.

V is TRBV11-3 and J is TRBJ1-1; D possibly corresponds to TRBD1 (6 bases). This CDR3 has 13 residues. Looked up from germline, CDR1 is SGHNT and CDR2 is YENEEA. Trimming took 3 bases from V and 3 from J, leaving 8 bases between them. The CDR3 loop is CASSLDRDTEAFF. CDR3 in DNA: TGTGCCAGCAGCTTGGACAGAGACACTGAAGCTTTCTTT.

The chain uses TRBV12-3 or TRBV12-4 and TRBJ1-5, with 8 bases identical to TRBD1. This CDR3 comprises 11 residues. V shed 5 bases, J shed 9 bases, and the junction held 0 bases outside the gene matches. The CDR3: CASSDRGPQHF. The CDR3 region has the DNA TGTGCCAGCAGTGACAGGGGGCCCCAGCATTTT.

CDR3 coding DNA: TGTGCCAGCAGTTACGGCGGGACAGGCTATGGCTACACCTTC. Its protein product is CASSYGGTGYGYTF. The chain couples TRBV6-2 or TRBV6-3 to TRBJ1-2; 8 nucleotides agree with TRBD1. The CDR3 runs 14 residues. J gave up 4 bases and V 2 bases, and 3 bases lay outside the gene matches. Germline V gene lookup returns CDR1 MNHEY and CDR2 SVGEGT.

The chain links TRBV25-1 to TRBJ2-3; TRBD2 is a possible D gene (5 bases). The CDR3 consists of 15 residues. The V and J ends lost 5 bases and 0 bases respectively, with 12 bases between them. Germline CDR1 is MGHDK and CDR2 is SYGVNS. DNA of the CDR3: TGTGCCAGCAGTCGTCGGGGTCCGAGCACAGATACGCAGTATTTT. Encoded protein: CASSRRGPSTDTQYF. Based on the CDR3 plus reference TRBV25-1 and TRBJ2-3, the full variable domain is EADIYQTPRYLVIGTGKKITLECSQTMGHDKMYWYQQDPGMELHLIHYSYGVNSTEKGDLSSESTVSRIRTEHFPLTLESARPSHTSQYLCASSRRGPSTDTQYFGPGTRLTVL.

This chain's CDR3 is CAWSRPGQGLYGYTF. CDR3 nucleotides: TGTGCCTGGAGTCGACCCGGACAGGGACTCTATGGCTACACCTTC. The rearrangement joins TRBV30 to TRBJ1-2, with 8 bases aligning to TRBD1. Germline V gene sequence: CDR1 GTSNPN, CDR2 SVGIG (reference sequence). The J segment lost 4 bases and the V segment lost 2 bases, leaving 9 bases of the junction unmatched. The CDR3 spans 15 residues.

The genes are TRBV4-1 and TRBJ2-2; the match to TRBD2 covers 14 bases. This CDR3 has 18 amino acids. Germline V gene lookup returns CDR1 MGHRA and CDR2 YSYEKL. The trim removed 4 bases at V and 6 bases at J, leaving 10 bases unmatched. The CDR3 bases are TGCGCCAGCAGCCTCAAAAAGGGACTAGCGGGAGTCGCCGGGGAGCTGTTTTTT. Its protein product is CASSLKKGLAGVAGELFF.

DNA for the CDR3: TGTGCCAGCAGCGTAGCAGGGGCCTCCTACGAGCAGTACTTC. It translates to CASSVAGASYEQYF. The V call is TRBV9, the J call TRBJ2-7; perhaps TRBD1 as D (6 bases). Trimming shortened V by 0 bases and J by 0 bases, and 7 bases separated the two germline ends. The germline gives CDR1 SGDLS, CDR2 YYNGEE. This CDR3 has 14 residues.

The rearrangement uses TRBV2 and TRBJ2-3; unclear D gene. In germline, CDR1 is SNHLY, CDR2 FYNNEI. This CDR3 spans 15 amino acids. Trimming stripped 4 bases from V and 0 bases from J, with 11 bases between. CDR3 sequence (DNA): TGTGCCAGCAGTGCGAATTGGCCGAGCACAGATACGCAGTATTTT. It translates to CASSANWPSTDTQYF.

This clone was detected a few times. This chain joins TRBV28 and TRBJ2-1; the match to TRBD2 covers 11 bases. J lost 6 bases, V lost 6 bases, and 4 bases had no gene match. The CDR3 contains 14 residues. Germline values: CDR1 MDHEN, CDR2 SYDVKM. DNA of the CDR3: TGTGCCAGCAGCTATACTAGCGGGAGCAATGAGCAGTTCTTC. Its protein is CASSYTSGSNEQFF.